The 31 T cell receptor beta chains in this list originate from one sample, sequenced in a study of CD8 T cells in ankylosing spondylitis. The study's findings and limits: Ankylosing spondylitis blood seemed to carry a telltale TCR beta motif made of seven or eight highly homologous variants.

One entry per CDR3 protein, called by TCRdb with MiXCR from the 5' RACE reads. The data contain about 540,000 distinct CDR3 sequences, 12% of them singletons. The antigens these receptors bind are not known. Sequencing input: blood, either unsorted or a sorted T cell fraction (not recorded which). Receptors originate from a male donor with ankylosing spondylitis.

The chain employs TRBV20-1 and TRBJ1-3, with D perhaps TRBD1 (5 bases). Germline values: CDR1 DFQATT, CDR2 SNEGSKA (reference sequence). This CDR3 is built from 15 residues. V lost 4 bases and J lost 1, with 14 bases in between. The CDR3 loop is CSATDRRGSGNTIYF. For the CDR3, the DNA is TGCAGTGCTACCGATAGAAGGGGTTCTGGAAACACCATATATTTT.

This clonotype came up a few times. V gene TRBV10-3 combines with J gene TRBJ2-1; 7 bases match TRBD2. Losses at the gene ends were 6 bases for V and 0 bases for J; bases not matched to a gene: 2. CDR3 length: 14 amino acids. Germline V gene lookup returns CDR1 ENHRY and CDR2 SYGVKD. CDR3 sequence reads: CAIRSGGSYNEQFF. In DNA, the CDR3 is TGTGCCATCAGATCGGGGGGCTCCTACAATGAGCAGTTCTTC.

This chain uses TRBV24-1 with TRBJ2-7; the D gene is possibly TRBD1 (6 bases). The germline V gene encodes CDR1 KGHDR and CDR2 SFDVKD. V was trimmed by 2 bases and J by 4 bases, leaving 8 bases between them. The CDR3 sequence is 13 residues long. The CDR3 region is CATSDSDRYEQYF. The CDR3 DNA reads as TGTGCCACCAGTGATTCGGACAGATACGAGCAGTACTTC.

The chain employs TRBV5-5 and TRBJ1-5; 8 nucleotides agree with TRBD1. The CDR3 is 15 amino acids. V gave up 3 bases and J gave up 3 bases; unmatched junction bases: 5. Germline CDR1 SGHKS, CDR2 YYEKEE (reference sequence). The CDR3 bases are TGTGCCAGCAGCTGGACAGGGAAACTCAATCAGCCCCAGCATTTT. Protein product: CASSWTGKLNQPQHF.

Regarding this clonotype: This clone may be a read error of a much larger clone one base away. The chain links TRBV29-1 to TRBJ2-1; 10 nucleotides match TRBD2. CDR3 length: 15 amino acids. The V gene's germline CDR1 is SQVTM and CDR2 ANQGSEA. In nucleotides, the CDR3 is TGCAGTCTCTGGGGGCCTAGCGGGAGTGACAATGAGCAGTTCTTC. Translating gives CSLWGPSGSDNEQFF.

This clonotype was detected only a few times. The chain is built from TRBV7-9 and TRBJ1-5; D is perhaps TRBD1 (6 bases). Trimming removed 5 bases from V and 4 bases from J, with 12 bases in between. There are 14 residues in the CDR3. In germline, CDR1 is SEHNR, CDR2 FQNEAQ (reference sequence). The CDR3, as DNA: TGTGCCAGCAGCGTCCAGGGGACGAATCAGCCCCAGCATTTT. This gives the protein CASSVQGTNQPQHF.

This clonotype was seen only a few times. The chain uses TRBV7-9 and TRBJ2-1; 9 nucleotides line up with TRBD1. The germline gives CDR1 SEHNR, CDR2 FQNEAQ (reference sequence). Losses at the gene ends were 4 bases for V and 16 bases for J; bases not matched to a gene: 8. This CDR3 comprises 12 residues. The CDR3 loop reads CASSSIPDRGFF. In nucleotides, the CDR3 is TGTGCCAGCAGCTCAATTCCGGACAGGGGTTTCTTC.

In its sample, this clonotype was seen many times. V and J are TRBV27 and TRBJ2-3; no reliable D call. Trimming shortened V by 7 bases and J by 0 bases, and 17 bases separated the two germline ends. CDR3 length equals 16 residues. The V gene's germline CDR1 is MNHEY and CDR2 SMNVEV (reference sequence). CDR3 nucleotide sequence: TGTGCCAGCAAATTGCTAGGCAGCCCGAGCACAGATACGCAGTATTTT. Translation: CASKLLGSPSTDTQYF.

The chain carries TRBV3-1 and TRBJ1-5; 8 nucleotides agree with TRBD1. The CDR3 covers 15 residues. Germline V gene lookup returns CDR1 LGHDT and CDR2 YNNKEL (reference sequence). V was pared by 3 bases and J by 7 bases, with 8 bases of the junction left unmatched. CDR3 sequence: CASSQGTGSGQPQHF. The DNA for the CDR3 is TGTGCCAGCAGCCAGGGGACAGGCTCTGGGCAGCCCCAGCATTTT.

The chain is built from TRBV20-1 and TRBJ1-1, with 7 nucleotides matching TRBD1. This CDR3 has 12 amino acids. With 5 bases clipped from V and 4 bases from J, the junction kept 4 bases outside the gene matches. The germline gives CDR1 DFQATT, CDR2 SNEGSKA (reference sequence). This CDR3 is CSALQGSTEAFF. The CDR3 coding sequence is TGCAGTGCTTTACAGGGGAGCACTGAAGCTTTCTTT.

This clonotype was picked up many times. CDR3 sequence: CASSLDGLTYEQYV. The CDR3, as DNA: TGTGCCAGCAGCCTGGACGGTCTTACCTACGAGCAGTACGTC. The chain has TRBV6-2 or TRBV6-3 and TRBJ2-7; D call uncertain. The CDR3 runs 14 residues. Germline values: CDR1 MNHEY, CDR2 SVGEGT. V lost 6 bases to trimming and J lost 2 bases, with 14 bases between them.

This clonotype showed up many times. The rearrangement links TRBV11-2 to TRBJ2-7; D is ambiguous. This CDR3 is 14 amino acids long. Trimming pared 5 bases from V and 8 bases from J, leaving 19 bases between. The germline V gene encodes CDR1 SGHAT and CDR2 FQNNGV. CDR3 bases: TGTGCCAGCAGCCAAGAAGGCCAGGTCCTTAAGCAGTACTTC. Translating it yields CASSQEGQVLKQYF.

This clonotype was recorded a few times. The rearrangement joins TRBV2 to TRBJ2-2; TRBD1 matches at 7 bases. J was trimmed by 3 bases and V by 10 bases; bases with no gene match: 11. The CDR3 runs to 15 residues. The germline gives CDR1 SNHLY, CDR2 FYNNEI. DNA for the CDR3: TGTGCCATCCCGCTAGGACAGGAGGACACCGGGGAGCTGTTTTTT. Amino acid sequence: CAIPLGQEDTGELFF.

V gene TRBV29-1 combines with J gene TRBJ2-5; 9 positions agree with TRBD1. The CDR3 is made up of 15 amino acids. J gave up 5 bases and V 6 bases, and 13 bases lay outside the gene matches. From germline, CDR1 is SQVTM and CDR2 ANQGSEA. This CDR3 reads CSVIPGGTGWETQYF. CDR3 bases: TGCAGCGTGATACCAGGGGGGACAGGGTGGGAGACCCAGTACTTC.

The sample holds one count of this clonotype. The chain's CDR3 is CASSLGVHYEQYF. For the CDR3, the DNA is TGCGCCAGCAGCTTAGGGGTCCACTACGAGCAGTACTTC. The chain recombines TRBV5-1 with TRBJ2-7, with D perhaps matching TRBD1 (5 bases). V was trimmed by 2 bases and J by 3 bases, leaving 9 bases between them. The CDR3 has 13 amino acids. Germline CDR1 and CDR2: SGHRS and YFSETQ.

The sample holds a few counts of this clonotype. V and J are TRBV18 and TRBJ2-1, with D tentatively TRBD2 (6 bases). Trimming stripped 2 bases from V and 7 bases from J, with 12 bases between. Germline CDR1 is KGHSH and CDR2 is LQKENI. This CDR3 has 14 amino acids. The CDR3: CASSPVNGGNEQFF. CDR3 DNA: TGTGCCAGCTCACCAGTGAACGGGGGTAATGAGCAGTTCTTC.

This clonotype appeared a few times. This chain connects TRBV20-1 to TRBJ2-3; D unresolved. The germline V and J ends were trimmed by 1 base and 0 bases, with 8 bases remaining between them. This CDR3 has 14 residues. Germline CDR1 and CDR2: DFQATT and SNEGSKA (reference sequence). CDR3 sequence reads: CSARGSQSTDTQYF. As DNA, the CDR3 is TGCAGTGCTAGAGGGTCCCAGAGCACAGATACGCAGTATTTT.

The chain is built from TRBV7-6 and TRBJ1-1; D is unresolved. Trimming took off 2 bases at V and 2 bases at J, with 9 bases between the two ends. Germline lookup yields CDR1 SGHVS and CDR2 FNYEAQ. CDR3 length equals 14 residues. Here the CDR3 reads CASSLPGFNTEAFF. Here the CDR3 DNA reads TGTGCCAGCAGCTTACCGGGGTTCAACACTGAAGCTTTCTTT. The full variable domain, its missing parts supplied by reference TRBV7-6 and TRBJ1-1, is GAGVSQSPRYKVTKRGQDVALRCDPISGHVSLYWYRQALGQGPEFLTYFNYEAQQDKSGLPNDRFSAERPEGSISTLTIQRTEQRDSAMYRCASSLPGFNTEAFFGQGTRLTVV.

The chain has TRBV18 and TRBJ2-6; 10 bases line up with TRBD1. The CDR3 runs 17 residues. With 8 bases clipped from V and 2 bases from J, the junction kept 9 bases outside the gene matches. Germline V gene data show CDR1 as KGHSH and CDR2 as LQKENI. In DNA form, the CDR3 reads TGTGCCAGCGGTGACAGGGGGCGCCTTACTGGGGCCAACGTCCTGACTTTC. Translated: CASGDRGRLTGANVLTF. Using reference TRBV18 and TRBJ2-6 for the parts outside the CDR3, the full variable domain is NAGVMQNPRHLVRRRGQEARLRCSPMKGHSHVYWYRQLPEEGLKFMVYLQKENIIDESGMPKERFSAEFPKEGPSILRIQQVVRGDSAAYFCASGDRGRLTGANVLTFGAGSRLTVL.

CDR3 bases: TGTGCCAGCAGCCCCAGCGGGACAACGAACTACGAGCAGTACTTC. Encoded protein: CASSPSGTTNYEQYF. This chain joins TRBV12-3 or TRBV12-4 and TRBJ2-7, with D perhaps matching TRBD2 (7 bases). V lost 6 bases to trimming and J lost 3 bases, with 18 bases between them. The CDR3 contains 15 residues.

This clonotype showed up many times. CDR3 DNA sequence: TGTGCCAGCAGCCAAGTTGGCCAGCTCGGGTTCGGAGGCTACACCTTC. Translation: CASSQVGQLGFGGYTF. The chain recombines TRBV3-1 with TRBJ1-2; D gene unclear. This CDR3 comprises 16 residues. V was cut by 1 base and J by 8 bases, with 20 bases left in between. Germline V lookup: CDR1 LGHDT, CDR2 YNNKEL (reference sequence).

This clonotype was seen more than once but under ten times. CDR3 nucleotides: TGCGCCAGCAGCTTGGGGACTAGCCTATTTAACAATGAGCAGTTCTTC. Amino acid sequence: CASSLGTSLFNNEQFF. The V call is TRBV5-1, the J call TRBJ2-1; 8 bases map to TRBD2. Per germline, CDR1 SGHRS and CDR2 YFSETQ. The CDR3 sequence is 16 residues long. J was trimmed by 5 bases and V by 0 bases; bases with no gene match: 7.

This clonotype has a count of ten or more. This chain uses TRBV5-1 with TRBJ2-1, with 12 bases fitting TRBD2. V lost 4 bases, J lost 6 bases, and 8 bases stayed unmatched. CDR1 SGHRS and CDR2 YFSETQ come from the germline V gene. This CDR3 comprises 16 residues. The DNA of the CDR3 is TGCGCCAGCAGCCCGCTGACTAGCGGGGGCCCCAATGAGCAGTTCTTC. Amino acids: CASSPLTSGGPNEQFF.

J is TRBJ2-3 and V is TRBV27; no definite D call. Germline V gene sequence: CDR1 MNHEY, CDR2 SMNVEV (reference sequence). There are 15 residues in the CDR3. Trimming cost V 2 bases and J 2 bases, with 11 bases left between them. The DNA for the CDR3 is TGTGCCAGCAGTTTAGGGTGGGGAACCACAGATACGCAGTATTTT. Translating it yields CASSLGWGTTDTQYF.

This clonotype was recorded at least ten times. V usage is TRBV20-1 and J usage is TRBJ1-1; TRBD1 agrees at 10 bases. The CDR3 has 14 amino acids. Germline assignment: CDR1 DFQATT and CDR2 SNEGSKA (reference sequence). The DNA for the CDR3 is TGCAGCCTTAAAGGGACAGGGGATTCCACTGAAGCTTTCTTT. Its translation: CSLKGTGDSTEAFF.

CDR3 in DNA: TGTGCCAGCAGCTTAGTGTGGGCGGGTCCTTCTGGGGCCAACGTCCTGACTTTC. Amino acids: CASSLVWAGPSGANVLTF. V gene TRBV11-1 combines with J gene TRBJ2-6, with a tentative D call TRBD2 (5 bases). The V end was cut by 1 base, the J end by 1 base, with 14 bases between. Germline CDR1 SGHAT, CDR2 FQDESV (reference sequence). This CDR3 is 18 amino acids long.

This clonotype has a count of ten or more. This chain joins TRBV27 and TRBJ1-2; D is ambiguous. The CDR3 has 13 residues. The V end was cut by 2 bases, the J end by 2 bases, with 6 bases between. Germline V CDR1 and CDR2: MNHEY, SMNVEV (reference sequence). CDR3 sequence (DNA): TGTGCCAGCAGTTTAAACACCAACTATGGCTACACCTTC. Translation gives CASSLNTNYGYTF.

This clonotype occurred a few times. The gene calls are TRBV24-1 and TRBJ2-2; 8 positions match TRBD1. The CDR3 loop spans 17 amino acids. Trimming at V came to 3 bases and at J to 2 bases, leaving 7 bases not matched to a gene. Germline values: CDR1 KGHDR, CDR2 SFDVKD. CDR3 in DNA: TGTGCCACCAGTGATCCTCCGACAGGGGAAAACACCGGGGAGCTGTTTTTT. This encodes CATSDPPTGENTGELFF.

CDR3 coding DNA: TGTGCCAGCAGTTACGACAGGAGGAACACTGAAGCTTTCTTT. Translating it yields CASSYDRRNTEAFF. The rearrangement joins TRBV6-5 to TRBJ1-1; D possibly corresponds to TRBD1 (6 bases). CDR3 length equals 14 residues. Germline CDR1 and CDR2: MNHEY and SVGAGI. The V end was cut by 2 bases, the J end by 1 base, with 8 bases between.

The rearrangement links TRBV28 to TRBJ1-6, with a weak D call TRBD1 (5 bases). V dropped 8 bases and J dropped 1 base, with 21 bases sitting between them. The CDR3 length is 18 residues. Germline CDR1 is MDHEN and CDR2 is SYDVKM. The CDR3 nucleotides read TGTGCCAGCCGGAACCGGGACGGAGGAAGGTCCTATAATTCACCCCTCCACTTT. Amino acid sequence: CASRNRDGGRSYNSPLHF.

This clonotype was observed at least ten times. The chain combines TRBV29-1 with TRBJ2-2; possibly TRBD1 or TRBD2 for D (5 bases each). Trimming took off 6 bases at V and 1 base at J, with 12 bases between the two ends. The CDR3 runs to 14 residues. The germline gives CDR1 SQVTM, CDR2 ANQGSEA. The chain's CDR3 is CSVVRDRNTGELFF. As DNA, the CDR3 is TGCAGCGTCGTTAGGGACCGGAACACCGGGGAGCTGTTTTTT.